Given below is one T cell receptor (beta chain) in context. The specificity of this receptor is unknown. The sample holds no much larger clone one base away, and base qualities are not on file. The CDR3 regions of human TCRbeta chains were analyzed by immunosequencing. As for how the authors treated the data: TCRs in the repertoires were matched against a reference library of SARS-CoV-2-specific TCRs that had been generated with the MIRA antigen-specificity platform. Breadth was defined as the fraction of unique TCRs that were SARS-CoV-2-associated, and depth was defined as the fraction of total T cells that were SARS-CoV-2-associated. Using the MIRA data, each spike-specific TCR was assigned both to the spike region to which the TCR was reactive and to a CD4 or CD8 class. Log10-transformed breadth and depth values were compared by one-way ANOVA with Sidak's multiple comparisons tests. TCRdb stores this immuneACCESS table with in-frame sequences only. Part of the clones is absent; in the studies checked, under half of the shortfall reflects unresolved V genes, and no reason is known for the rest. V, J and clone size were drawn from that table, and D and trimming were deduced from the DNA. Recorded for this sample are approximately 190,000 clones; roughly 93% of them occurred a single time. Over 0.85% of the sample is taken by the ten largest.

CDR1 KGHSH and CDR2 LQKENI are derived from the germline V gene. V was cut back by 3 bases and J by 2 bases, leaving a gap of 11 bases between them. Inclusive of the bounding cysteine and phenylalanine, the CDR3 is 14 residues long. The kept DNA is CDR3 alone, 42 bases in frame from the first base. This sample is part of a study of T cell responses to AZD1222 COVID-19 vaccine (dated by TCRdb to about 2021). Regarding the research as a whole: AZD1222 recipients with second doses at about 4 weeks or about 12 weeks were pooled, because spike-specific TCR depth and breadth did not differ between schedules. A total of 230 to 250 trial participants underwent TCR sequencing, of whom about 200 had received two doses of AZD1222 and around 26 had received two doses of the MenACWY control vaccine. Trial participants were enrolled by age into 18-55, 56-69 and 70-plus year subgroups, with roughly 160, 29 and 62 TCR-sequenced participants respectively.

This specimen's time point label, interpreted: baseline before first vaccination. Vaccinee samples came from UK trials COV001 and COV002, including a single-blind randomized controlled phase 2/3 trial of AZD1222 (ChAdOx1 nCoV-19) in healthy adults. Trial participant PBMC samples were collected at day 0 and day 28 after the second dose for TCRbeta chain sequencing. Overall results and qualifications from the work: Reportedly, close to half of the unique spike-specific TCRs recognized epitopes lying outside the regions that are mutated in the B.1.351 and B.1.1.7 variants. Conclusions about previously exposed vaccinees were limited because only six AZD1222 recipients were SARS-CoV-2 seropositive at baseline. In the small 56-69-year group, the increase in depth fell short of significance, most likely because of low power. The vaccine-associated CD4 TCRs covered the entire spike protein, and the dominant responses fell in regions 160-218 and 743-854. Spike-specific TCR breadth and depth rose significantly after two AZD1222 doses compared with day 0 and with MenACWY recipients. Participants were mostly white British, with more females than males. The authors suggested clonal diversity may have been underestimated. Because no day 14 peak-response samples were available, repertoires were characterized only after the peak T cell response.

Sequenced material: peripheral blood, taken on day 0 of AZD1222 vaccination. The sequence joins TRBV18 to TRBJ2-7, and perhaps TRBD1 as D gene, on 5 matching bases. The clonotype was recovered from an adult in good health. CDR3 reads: CASSPPRTTYEQYF. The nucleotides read TGTGCCAGCTCACCCCCCCGGACAACCTACGAGCAGTACTTC.